Included here is one TCR beta chain sequence, with context. Its target antigen remains unknown. Base qualities are not recorded, but no much larger clone differs from it by a single base. The time point label, as the study defines it: patch test 2, 6 weeks after DPC sensitization. Sample treatment or condition, as interpreted from the label and publication: therapeutic diphenylcyclopropenone sensitization with weekly scalp DPC. At each patch-test visit, blood was drawn before the patch test was applied. Patients were eligible if aged 18 to 70, diagnosed with alopecia and judged suitable for DPC therapy, and pregnant patients were excluded. Total RNA was extracted from unfractionated whole blood that had been collected in Tempus Blood RNA tubes. Via the germline V gene, CDR1 is MDHEN and CDR2 SYDVKM. The CDR3, cysteine through phenylalanine, is 14 amino acids long. Solely the CDR3 DNA is kept, with 42 bases framed from the first base. Trimming costs V 5 bases and J 7 bases, and their ends lie 15 bases apart.

This sample is drawn from a study of human T cells and chemical hapten exposure (dated by TCRdb to about 2021). For the wider study: For sensitization, 2% DPC in acetone was applied to a 2 cm by 2 cm area of upper inner arm skin. The mostly female patient cohort included alopecia areata with under or over 50% scalp involvement, alopecia totalis and alopecia universalis. In alopecia patients, the study followed how the peripheral blood TCR repertoire changed in vivo over primary and secondary sensitization to diphenylcyclopropenone (DPC), a hapten. Libraries were combined into a pool for sequencing, and differences in TCR yield between samples came mainly from small differences in library volumes within the pool. About 28 alopecia patients gave blood for TCR sequencing at one to four time points (pre-sensitization, 2, 6 and 24 weeks). Patients additionally received weekly therapeutic DPC doses to the scalp throughout the approximately 25-week study period. Patch testing was done on the upper back using Finn chambers containing 0.01% DPC, and results were scored after 6 days according to International Contact Dermatitis Research Group standards. Blood samples were taken from patients before sensitization (week 0) and then at 2, 6 and about 24 weeks after DPC sensitization. What the study reported, not specific to this receptor: Alopecia, a presumed autoimmune disease, was present in all patients, so the immune response of the patients might differ from that of healthy individuals. Compared with pre-sensitization or healthy control sets, expanded TCRs formed significantly more large CDR3 similarity clusters, which is consistent with antigen-driven responses. The number of PT1 expanded TCRs positively correlated with patch test score, significant at thresholds 8, 16 and 32 but not 4. No change with DPC sensitization was found in the number of TCRs above 1 in 1000 frequency, and no evidence of global repertoire structure alterations was found. Repeated subsampling changed both the strength of the expansion versus patch-test correlation and the threshold at which that correlation became significant.

Libraries were made using RACE. Sequenced on a NextSeq 500. During library preparation, unique molecular identifiers were attached to individual cDNA molecules so that TCRs could be counted quantitatively and reproducibly. For every blood RNA sample, sequencing covered both the TCR alpha and TCR beta chains. Per the authors' processing: A median of roughly 100,000 TCRs per sample was observed, with a range of 23,224 to 690,600. V, J and CDR3 annotation of the TCR reads was performed with the Decombinator software suite. To make PS versus PT1 abundance plots, every sample was subsampled to the same number of TCRs (28,000). TCRs were defined as expanded if absent before sensitization and observed at least eight times at the 2-week time point. TCRdb itself trimmed the public reads at Q25 with fastp, ran MiXCR and retained productive beta chains. Identical CDR3 protein sequences are pooled into one entry, listed with their most common genes and DNA. The V and J calls and clone size are TCRdb's, not the authors'. For this sample the table gives 85,000 to 100,000 distinct CDR3 sequences, of which approximately 9.9% were detected only once. In total, the top ten clones hold under 2.5% of the sample.

The sample consisted of whole blood, taken in connection with sensitization to the hapten diphenylcyclopropenone (DPC). This receptor chain uses TRBV28 and TRBJ2-1; TRBD2 could be the D gene, as 6 bases match. The sequence was collected from a man aged 35 to 55 with alopecia areata. Some clones in this sample may be carry-over from other donors' samples. The DNA sequence is as follows: TGTGCCAGCAGTCGAGTAGGAGGGGTTAATGAGCAGTTCTTC. Its protein product is CASSRVGGVNEQFF.